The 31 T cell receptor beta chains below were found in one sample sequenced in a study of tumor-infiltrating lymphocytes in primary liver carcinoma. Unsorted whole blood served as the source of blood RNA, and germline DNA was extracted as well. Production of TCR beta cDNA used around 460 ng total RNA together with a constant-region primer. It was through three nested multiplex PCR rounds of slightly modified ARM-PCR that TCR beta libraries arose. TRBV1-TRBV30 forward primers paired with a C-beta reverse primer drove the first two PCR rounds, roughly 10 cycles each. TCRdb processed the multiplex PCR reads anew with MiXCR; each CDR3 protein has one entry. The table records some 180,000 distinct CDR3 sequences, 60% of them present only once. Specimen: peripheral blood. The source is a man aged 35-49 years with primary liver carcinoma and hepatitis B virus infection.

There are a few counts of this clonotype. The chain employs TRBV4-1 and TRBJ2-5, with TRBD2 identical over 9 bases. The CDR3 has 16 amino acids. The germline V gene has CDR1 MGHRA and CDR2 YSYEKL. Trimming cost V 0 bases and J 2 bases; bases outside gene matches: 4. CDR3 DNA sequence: TGCGCCAGCAGCCAAGAAGGGACTAGCCTTCAAGAGACCCAGTACTTC. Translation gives CASSQEGTSLQETQYF.

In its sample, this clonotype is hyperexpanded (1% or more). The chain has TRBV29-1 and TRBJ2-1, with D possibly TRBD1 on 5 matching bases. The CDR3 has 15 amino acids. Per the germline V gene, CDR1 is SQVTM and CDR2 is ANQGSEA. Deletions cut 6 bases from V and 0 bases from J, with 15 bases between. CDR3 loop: CSVGPPSSSYNEQFF. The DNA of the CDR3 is TGCAGCGTGGGGCCTCCTTCCAGCTCCTACAATGAGCAGTTCTTC.

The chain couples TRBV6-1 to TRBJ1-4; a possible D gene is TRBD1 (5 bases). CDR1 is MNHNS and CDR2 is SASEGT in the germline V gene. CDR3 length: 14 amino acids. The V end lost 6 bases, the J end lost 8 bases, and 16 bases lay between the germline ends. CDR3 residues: CASSAGRWEEKLFF. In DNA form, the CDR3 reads TGTGCCAGCAGCGCGGGACGGTGGGAGGAAAAACTGTTTTTT.

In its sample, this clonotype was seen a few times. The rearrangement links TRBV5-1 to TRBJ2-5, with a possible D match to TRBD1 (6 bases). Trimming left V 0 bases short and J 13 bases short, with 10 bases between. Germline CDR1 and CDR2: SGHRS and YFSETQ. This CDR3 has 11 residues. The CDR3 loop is CASSLDGGRYF. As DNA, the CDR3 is TGCGCCAGCAGCTTGGATGGGGGCCGGTACTTC.

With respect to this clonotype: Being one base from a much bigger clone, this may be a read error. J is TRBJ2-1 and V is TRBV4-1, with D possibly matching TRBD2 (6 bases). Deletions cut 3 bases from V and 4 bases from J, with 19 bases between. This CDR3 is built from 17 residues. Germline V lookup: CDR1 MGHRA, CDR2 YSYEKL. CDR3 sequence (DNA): TGCGCCAGCAGCCATGATGAGGAGGGAGGCCCTTACAATGAGCAGTTCTTC. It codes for CASSHDEEGGPYNEQFF.

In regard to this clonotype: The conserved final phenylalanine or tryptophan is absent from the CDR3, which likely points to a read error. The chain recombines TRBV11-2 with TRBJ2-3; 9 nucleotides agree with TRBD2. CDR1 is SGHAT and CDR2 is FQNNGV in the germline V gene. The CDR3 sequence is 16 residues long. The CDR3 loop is CASSSRLAASTDTQYS. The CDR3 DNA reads TGTGCCAGCAGCTCCAGACTAGCGGCAAGCACGGATACGCAGTATTCT.

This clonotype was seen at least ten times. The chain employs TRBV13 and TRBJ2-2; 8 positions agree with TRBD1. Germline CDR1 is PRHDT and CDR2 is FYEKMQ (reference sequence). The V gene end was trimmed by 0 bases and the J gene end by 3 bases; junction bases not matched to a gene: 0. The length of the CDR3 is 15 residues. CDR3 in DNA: TGTGCCAGCAGCTTAGGGGACAGGGACACCGGGGAGCTGTTTTTT. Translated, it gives CASSLGDRDTGELFF.

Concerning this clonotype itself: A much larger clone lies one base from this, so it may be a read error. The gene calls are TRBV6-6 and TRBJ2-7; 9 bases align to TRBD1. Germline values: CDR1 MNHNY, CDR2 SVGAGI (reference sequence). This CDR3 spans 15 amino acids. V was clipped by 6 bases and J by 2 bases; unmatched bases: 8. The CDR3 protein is CASSLEGQGPYEQYF. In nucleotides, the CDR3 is TGTGCCAGCAGCTTGGAAGGACAGGGGCCCTACGAGCAGTACTTC.

CDR3 sequence: CASSASGQGATDTQYF. The CDR3 DNA reads as TGTGCCAGTAGTGCATCCGGACAGGGGGCCACAGATACGCAGTATTTT. V is TRBV19 and J is TRBJ2-3; 11 nucleotides match TRBD1. Germline lookup yields CDR1 LNHDA and CDR2 SQIVND (reference sequence). The CDR3 extends over 16 amino acids. The J segment lost 2 bases and the V segment lost 5 bases, leaving 6 bases of the junction unmatched.

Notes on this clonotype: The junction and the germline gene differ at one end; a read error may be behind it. This CDR3 reads CSSSTTFLAGYYNEQFF. The DNA of the CDR3 is TGTTCCAGCAGTACCACCTTTCTAGCGGGATATTACAATGAGCAGTTCTTC. The chain couples TRBV6-1 to TRBJ2-1; 9 bases fit TRBD2. Germline assignment: CDR1 MNHNS and CDR2 SASEGT. The CDR3 extends over 17 amino acids.

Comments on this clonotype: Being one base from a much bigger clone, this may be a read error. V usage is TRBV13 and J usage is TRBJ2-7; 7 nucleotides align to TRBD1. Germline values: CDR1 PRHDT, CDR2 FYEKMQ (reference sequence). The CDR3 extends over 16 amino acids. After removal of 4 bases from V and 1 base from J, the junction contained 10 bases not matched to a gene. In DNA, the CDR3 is TGTGCCAGCAGCTCTAGGAATCGACAGGGATCCTACGAGCAGTACTTC. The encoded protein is CASSSRNRQGSYEQYF.

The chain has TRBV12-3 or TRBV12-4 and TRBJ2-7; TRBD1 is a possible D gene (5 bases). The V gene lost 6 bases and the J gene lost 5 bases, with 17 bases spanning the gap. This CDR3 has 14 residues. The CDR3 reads CASSPAGIRDEQYF. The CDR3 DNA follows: TGTGCCAGCAGCCCCGCAGGGATTCGGGACGAGCAGTACTTC.

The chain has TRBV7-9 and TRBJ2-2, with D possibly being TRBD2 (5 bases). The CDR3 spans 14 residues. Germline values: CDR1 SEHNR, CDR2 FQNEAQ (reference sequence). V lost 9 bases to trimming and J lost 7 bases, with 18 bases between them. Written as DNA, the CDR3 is TGTGCCAGAACCCTAATGGGGAGCGGCGGGGAGCTGTTTTTT. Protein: CARTLMGSGGELFF.

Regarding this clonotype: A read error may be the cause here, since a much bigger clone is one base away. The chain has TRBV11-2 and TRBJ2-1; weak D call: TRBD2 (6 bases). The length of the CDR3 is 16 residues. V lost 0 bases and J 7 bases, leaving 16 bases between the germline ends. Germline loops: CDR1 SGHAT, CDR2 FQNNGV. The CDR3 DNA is TGTGCCAGCAGCTTAGATGATTTTGCTAGCGCGAATGAGCAGTTCTTC. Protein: CASSLDDFASANEQFF.

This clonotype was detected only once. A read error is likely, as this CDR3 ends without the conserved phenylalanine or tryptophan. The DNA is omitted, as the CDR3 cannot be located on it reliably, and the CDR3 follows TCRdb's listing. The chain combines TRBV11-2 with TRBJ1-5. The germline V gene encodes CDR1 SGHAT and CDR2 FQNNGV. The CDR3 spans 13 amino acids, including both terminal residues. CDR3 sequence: CASSRNYNQPQHY.

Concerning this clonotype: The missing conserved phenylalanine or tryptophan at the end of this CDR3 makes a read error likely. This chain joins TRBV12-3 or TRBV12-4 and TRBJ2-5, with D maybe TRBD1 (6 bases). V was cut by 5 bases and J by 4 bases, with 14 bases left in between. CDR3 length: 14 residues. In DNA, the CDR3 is TGTGCCAGCAGTGCGCAGGGGCTGGGAGAGACCCAGTACATC. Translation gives CASSAQGLGETQYI.

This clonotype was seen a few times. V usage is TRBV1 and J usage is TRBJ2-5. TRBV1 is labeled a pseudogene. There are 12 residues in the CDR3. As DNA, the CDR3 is TGCACCAGCAGCCAACTCCAAGAGACCCAGTACTTC. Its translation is CTSSQLQETQYF.

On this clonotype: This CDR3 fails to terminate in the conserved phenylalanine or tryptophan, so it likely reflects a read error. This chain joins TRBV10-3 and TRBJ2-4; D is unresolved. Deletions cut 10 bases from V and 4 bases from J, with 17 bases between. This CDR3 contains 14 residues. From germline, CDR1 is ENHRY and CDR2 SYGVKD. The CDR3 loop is CATPGPTPKNIQYL. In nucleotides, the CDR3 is TGTGCCACGCCCGGGCCGACGCCAAAAAACATTCAGTACTTA.

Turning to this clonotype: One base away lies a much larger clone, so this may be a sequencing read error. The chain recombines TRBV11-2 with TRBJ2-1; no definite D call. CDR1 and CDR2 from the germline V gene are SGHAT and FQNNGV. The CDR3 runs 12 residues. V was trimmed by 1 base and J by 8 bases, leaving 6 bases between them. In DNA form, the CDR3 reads TGTGCCAGCAGCTTAGCTCCCGATGAGCAGTTCTTC. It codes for CASSLAPDEQFF.

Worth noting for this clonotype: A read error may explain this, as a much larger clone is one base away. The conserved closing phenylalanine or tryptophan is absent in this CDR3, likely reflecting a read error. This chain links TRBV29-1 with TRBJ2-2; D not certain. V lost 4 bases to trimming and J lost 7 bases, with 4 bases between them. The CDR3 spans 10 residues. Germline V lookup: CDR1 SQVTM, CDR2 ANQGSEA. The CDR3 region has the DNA TGCAGCGTTGGTGACGGGGAGCTGTTTCTT. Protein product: CSVGDGELFL.

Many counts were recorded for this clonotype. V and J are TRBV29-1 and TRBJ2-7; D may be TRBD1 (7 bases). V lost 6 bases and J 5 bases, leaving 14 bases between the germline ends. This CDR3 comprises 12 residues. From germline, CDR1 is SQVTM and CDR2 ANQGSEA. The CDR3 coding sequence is TGCAGCGTCCGAGGGGGCGGGGACGAGCAGTACTTC. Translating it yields CSVRGGGDEQYF.

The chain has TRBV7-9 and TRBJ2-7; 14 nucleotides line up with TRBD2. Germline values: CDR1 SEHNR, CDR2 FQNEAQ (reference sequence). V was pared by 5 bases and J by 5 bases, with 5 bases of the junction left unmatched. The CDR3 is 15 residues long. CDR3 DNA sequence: TGTGCCAGCAGCAGGGGACTAGCGGGAGTAGACGAGCAGTACTTC. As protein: CASSRGLAGVDEQYF.

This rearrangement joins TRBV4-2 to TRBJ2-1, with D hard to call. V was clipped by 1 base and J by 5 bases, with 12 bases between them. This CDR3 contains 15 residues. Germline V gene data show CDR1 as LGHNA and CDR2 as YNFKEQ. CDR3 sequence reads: CASSQGESGHNEQFF. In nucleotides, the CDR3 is TGTGCCAGCAGCCAAGGAGAATCAGGCCACAATGAGCAGTTCTTC.

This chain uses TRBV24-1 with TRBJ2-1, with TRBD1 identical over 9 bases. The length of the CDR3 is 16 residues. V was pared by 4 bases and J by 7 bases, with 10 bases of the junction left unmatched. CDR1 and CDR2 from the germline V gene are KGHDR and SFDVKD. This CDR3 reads CATSDSGTGKRNEQFF. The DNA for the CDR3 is TGTGCCACCAGTGACTCCGGGACAGGGAAGCGGAATGAGCAGTTCTTC.

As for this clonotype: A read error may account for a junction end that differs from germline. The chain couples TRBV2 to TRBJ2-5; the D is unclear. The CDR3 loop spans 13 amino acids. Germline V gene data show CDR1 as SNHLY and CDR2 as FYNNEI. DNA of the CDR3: TGTGCCAGCAGTGAATCGGGTATGGAGACCAAGTACTTC. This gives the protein CASSESGMETKYF.

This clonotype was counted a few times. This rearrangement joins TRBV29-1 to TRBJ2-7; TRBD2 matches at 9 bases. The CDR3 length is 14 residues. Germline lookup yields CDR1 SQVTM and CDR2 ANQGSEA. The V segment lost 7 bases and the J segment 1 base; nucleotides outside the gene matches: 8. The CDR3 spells CSAFGTSGSYEQYF. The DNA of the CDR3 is TGCAGCGCTTTTGGAACTAGCGGGTCCTACGAGCAGTACTTC.

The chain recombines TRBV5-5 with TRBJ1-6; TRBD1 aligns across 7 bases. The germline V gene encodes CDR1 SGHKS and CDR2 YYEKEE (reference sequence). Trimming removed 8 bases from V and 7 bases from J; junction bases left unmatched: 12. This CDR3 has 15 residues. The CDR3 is CASSSTGVYNSPLHF. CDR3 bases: TGTGCCAGTTCTTCTACAGGGGTTTACAATTCACCCCTCCACTTT.

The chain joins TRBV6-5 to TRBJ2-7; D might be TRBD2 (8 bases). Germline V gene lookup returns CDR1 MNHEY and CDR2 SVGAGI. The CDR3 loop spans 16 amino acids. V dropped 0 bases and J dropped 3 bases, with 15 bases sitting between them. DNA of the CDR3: TGTGCCAGCAGTTACTCGGCGGGGGGACAGCTCTACGAGCAGTACTTC. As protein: CASSYSAGGQLYEQYF.

In DNA form, the CDR3 reads TGTGCCAGCAGCTCCGCAGGGTTCTCCAAGCATTTT. The encoded protein is CASSSAGFSKHF. The chain has TRBV7-8 and TRBJ1-5; D might be TRBD1 (5 bases). Germline V lookup: CDR1 SGHVS, CDR2 FQNEAQ. V dropped 4 bases and J dropped 14 bases, with 15 bases sitting between them. The CDR3 contains 12 residues.

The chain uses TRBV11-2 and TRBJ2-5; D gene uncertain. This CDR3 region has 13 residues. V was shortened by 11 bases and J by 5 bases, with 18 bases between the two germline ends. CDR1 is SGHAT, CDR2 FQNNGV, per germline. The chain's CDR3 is CACNLALAETQYF. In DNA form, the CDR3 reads TGTGCCTGCAACTTAGCTCTGGCGGAGACCCAGTACTTC.

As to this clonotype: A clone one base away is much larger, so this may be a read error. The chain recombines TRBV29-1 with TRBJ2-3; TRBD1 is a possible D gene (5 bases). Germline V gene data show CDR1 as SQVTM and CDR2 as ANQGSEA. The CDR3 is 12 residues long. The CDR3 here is CSVTGSTNTQYF. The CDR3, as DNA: TGCAGCGTAACAGGTAGCACAAATACGCAGTATTTT.